One sample yielded the 18 T cell receptor beta chains listed below, sequenced in a study of T-cell memory formation after mild COVID-19. TCRdb reprocessed the 5' RACE reads with MiXCR, giving one entry per CDR3 protein. This repertoire shows 150,000 to 200,000 distinct CDR3 sequences, approximately 10% found once; its top ten account for around 3.8%. Input material: PBMCs or a T cell subset sorted from them (not recorded which). These receptors originate from a man aged 18 to 30 who had mild COVID-19 (a few samples of this study predate the infection). Cell type and time point are not known.

In its sample, this clonotype was seen a few times. This sequence joins TRBV5-1 and TRBJ2-5; weak D call: TRBD2 (6 bases). The CDR3 runs 15 residues. Trimming left V 3 bases short and J 2 bases short, with 14 bases between. Germline CDR1 reads SGHRS; CDR2 reads YFSETQ. In DNA form, the CDR3 reads TGCGCCAGCAGCTGGGCAGGGAGGCTACAAGAGACCCAGTACTTC. This sequence encodes CASSWAGRLQETQYF.

There are many counts of this clonotype. The chain uses TRBV5-1 and TRBJ2-5; 10 bases line up with TRBD2. After removal of 0 bases from V and 2 bases from J, the junction contained 7 bases not matched to a gene. Germline V CDR1 and CDR2: SGHRS, YFSETQ. This CDR3 spans 17 amino acids. CDR3 amino acids: CASSLEPLAGIQETQYF. In DNA form, the CDR3 reads TGCGCCAGCAGCTTGGAACCACTAGCGGGGATACAAGAGACCCAGTACTTC.

CDR3 residues: CASSFVDTQYF. The CDR3, as DNA: TGTGCCAGCAGCTTTGTCGATACGCAGTATTTT. V gene TRBV7-9 combines with J gene TRBJ2-3; D uncertain. V dropped 3 bases and J dropped 6 bases, with 4 bases sitting between them. The CDR3 has 11 residues. Germline CDR1 and CDR2: SEHNR and FQNEAQ (reference sequence). Combining the CDR3 with reference TRBV7-9 and TRBJ2-3 gives the whole variable domain DTGVSQNPRHKITKRGQNVTFRCDPISEHNRLYWYRQTLGQGPEFLTYFQNEAQLEKSRLLSDRFSAERPKGSFSTLEIQRTEQGDSAMYLCASSFVDTQYFGPGTRLTVL.

This clonotype came up a few times. This chain joins TRBV4-3 and TRBJ1-4; perhaps TRBD1 as D (5 bases). The CDR3 runs to 16 residues. The germline V gene encodes CDR1 LGHNA and CDR2 YSLEER. V was trimmed by 4 bases and J by 4 bases, leaving 16 bases between them. The CDR3 coding sequence is TGCGCCAGCAGCCCATGGACATCCCGGGGTAATGAAAAACTGTTTTTT. Translation: CASSPWTSRGNEKLFF.

This clonotype occurred a few times. The J gene is TRBJ2-2, the V gene TRBV7-9; D may be TRBD1 (6 bases). V shed 2 bases and J shed 8 bases, with 21 bases lying between them. The germline CDR1 and CDR2 sequences are SEHNR and FQNEAQ (reference sequence). The length of the CDR3 is 17 residues. In nucleotides, the CDR3 is TGTGCCAGCAGCTTAAAGCCCAGACAGGATTTATTTGGGGAGCTGTTTTTT. This codes for CASSLKPRQDLFGELFF.

This clonotype was seen many times. The chain recombines TRBV6-6 with TRBJ2-7; D is perhaps TRBD1 (5 bases). Germline values: CDR1 MNHNY, CDR2 SVGAGI (reference sequence). The CDR3 contains 13 residues. The V end was cut by 7 bases, the J end by 2 bases, with 12 bases between. The CDR3 DNA follows: TGTGCCAGCATGGGGCAGAGACCCTACGAGCAGTACGTC. Protein: CASMGQRPYEQYV.

J is TRBJ1-1 and V is TRBV5-4, with 7 positions matching TRBD1. With V trimmed by 5 bases and J by 9 bases, 7 bases remained unmatched. Germline assignment: CDR1 SGHNT and CDR2 YYREEE (reference sequence). This CDR3 contains 12 residues. CDR3 DNA sequence: TGTGCCAGCAGAAGGGACAGCGGGAAAGCTTTCTTT. Translated: CASRRDSGKAFF.

This clonotype was seen only a few times. The rearrangement joins TRBV7-9 to TRBJ1-1, with TRBD1 matching 9 bases. J was trimmed by 5 bases and V by 4 bases; bases with no gene match: 5. This CDR3 has 14 amino acids. Germline-derived CDR1 and CDR2 are SEHNR and FQNEAQ (reference sequence). The DNA of the CDR3 is TGTGCCAGCAGCTCATCACAGGGGGCAACTGAAGCTTTCTTT. Its protein is CASSSSQGATEAFF.

This clonotype appeared a few times. The chain is built from TRBV6-1 and TRBJ1-1; no reliable D call. The CDR3 has 15 residues. Trimming took off 6 bases at V and 3 bases at J, with 17 bases between the two ends. Germline CDR1 and CDR2: MNHNS and SASEGT. The CDR3 DNA sequence: TGTGCCAGCAGATTAACGGAGTCGCAGTACACTGAAGCTTTCTTT. Its translation: CASRLTESQYTEAFF.

The V and J genes are TRBV20-1 and TRBJ2-7, with 14 bases that match TRBD2. CDR3 length equals 15 residues. Germline V lookup: CDR1 DFQATT, CDR2 SNEGSKA (reference sequence). The trim removed 6 bases at V and 4 bases at J, leaving 8 bases unmatched. Here the CDR3 DNA reads TGCAGTGCCCCGAGCCGGACTAGCGGGGGGTACGAGCAGTACTTC. Protein product: CSAPSRTSGGYEQYF.

This clonotype was seen a handful of times. The chain links TRBV4-2 to TRBJ2-7; 8 positions match TRBD2. Trimming removed 4 bases from V and 5 bases from J; junction bases left unmatched: 10. Germline values: CDR1 LGHNA, CDR2 YNFKEQ. The CDR3 runs to 15 residues. The CDR3 loop reads CASSRLATGANEQYF. The CDR3 region has the DNA TGTGCCAGCAGCCGACTAGCGACAGGTGCCAACGAGCAGTACTTC.

This rearrangement joins TRBV7-2 to TRBJ1-1; no definite D call. Germline V gives CDR1 SGHTA, CDR2 FQGNSA. V lost 7 bases and J lost 0, with 15 bases in between. The CDR3 has 15 amino acids. The CDR3 protein is CASTPSIFMNTEAFF. The CDR3 region has the DNA TGTGCCAGCACGCCGTCGATCTTCATGAACACTGAAGCTTTCTTT.

This clonotype was recorded a few times. This sequence joins TRBV4-3 and TRBJ2-7; D not resolved. The germline V gene has CDR1 LGHNA and CDR2 YSLEER. V lost 0 bases and J lost 2, with 11 bases in between. The length of the CDR3 is 15 residues. CDR3 sequence reads: CASSQDTQLTYEQYF. DNA of the CDR3: TGCGCCAGCAGCCAAGATACACAGCTAACCTACGAGCAGTACTTC.

The chain uses TRBV13 and TRBJ2-1, with D perhaps TRBD1 (5 bases). CDR1 and CDR2 from the germline V gene are PRHDT and FYEKMQ (reference sequence). With 0 bases removed from V and 0 bases from J, the gap between germline ends came to 18 bases. The CDR3 length is 19 residues. DNA for the CDR3: TGTGCCAGCAGCTTAGGTGGGGCCAGCGCACTCAGCTCCTACAATGAGCAGTTCTTC. Its protein product is CASSLGGASALSSYNEQFF.

This chain links TRBV5-1 with TRBJ2-3, with D possibly being TRBD2 (5 bases). The germline gives CDR1 SGHRS, CDR2 YFSETQ. V shed 2 bases and J shed 1 base, with 11 bases lying between them. The CDR3 runs 15 residues. The chain's CDR3 is CASSFTGSGTDTQYF. CDR3 DNA: TGCGCCAGCAGCTTCACGGGAAGCGGCACAGATACGCAGTATTTT.

V usage is TRBV7-2 and J usage is TRBJ1-4; maybe TRBD1 (6 bases). V was shortened by 5 bases and J by 5 bases, with 15 bases between the two germline ends. The CDR3 spans 15 residues. The germline V gene has CDR1 SGHTA and CDR2 FQGNSA. The CDR3 nucleotides are TGTGCCAGCAGCGAACGGGGGGGCAGGAATGAAAAACTGTTTTTT. Encoded protein: CASSERGGRNEKLFF. The whole variable domain, remainder taken from reference TRBV7-2 and TRBJ1-4, is GAGVSQSPSNKVTEKGKDVELRCDPISGHTALYWYRQSLGQGLEFLIYFQGNSAPDKSGLPSDRFSAERTGGSVSTLTIQRTQQEDSAVYLCASSERGGRNEKLFFGSGTQLSVL.

This clonotype showed up just a few times. The chain combines TRBV29-1 with TRBJ1-6, with D possibly TRBD1 on 5 matching bases. In germline, CDR1 is SQVTM, CDR2 ANQGSEA. The CDR3 spans 13 residues. Trimming removed 0 bases at V and 10 bases at J, with 10 bases between. The CDR3 spells CSVEDVRGSPLHF. In nucleotides, the CDR3 is TGCAGCGTTGAAGATGTCCGGGGGTCACCCCTCCACTTT.

There are a few counts of this clonotype. The chain uses TRBV7-2 and TRBJ1-1; unclear D gene. Per germline, CDR1 SGHTA and CDR2 FQGNSA. V was clipped by 5 bases and J by 4 bases, with 8 bases between them. The CDR3 is made up of 12 amino acids. The CDR3 nucleotides read TGTGCCAGCAGCCGTAGGAGCACTGAAGCTTTCTTT. Protein sequence: CASSRRSTEAFF.